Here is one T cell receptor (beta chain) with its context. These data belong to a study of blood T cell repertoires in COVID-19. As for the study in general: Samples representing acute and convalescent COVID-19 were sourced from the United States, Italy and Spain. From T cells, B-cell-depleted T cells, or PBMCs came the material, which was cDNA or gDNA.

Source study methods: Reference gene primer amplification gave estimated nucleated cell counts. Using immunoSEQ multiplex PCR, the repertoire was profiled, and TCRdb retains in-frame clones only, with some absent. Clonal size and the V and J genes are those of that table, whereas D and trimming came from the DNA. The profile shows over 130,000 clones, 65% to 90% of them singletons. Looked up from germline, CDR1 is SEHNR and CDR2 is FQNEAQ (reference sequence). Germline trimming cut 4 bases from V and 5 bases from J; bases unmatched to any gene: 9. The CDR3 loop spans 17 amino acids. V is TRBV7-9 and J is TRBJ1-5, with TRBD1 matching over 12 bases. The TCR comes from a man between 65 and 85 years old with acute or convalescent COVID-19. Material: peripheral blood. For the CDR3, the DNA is TGTGCCAGCAGCTCCAGTGGGACAGGGGGCGCGGATCAGCCCCAGCATTTT. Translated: CASSSSGTGGADQPQHF.